This T cell receptor (beta chain) was retrieved from a study of T cell responses to AZD1222 COVID-19 vaccine. TCRdb keeps only in-frame clones here, not all; method: immunoSEQ multiplex PCR. This table holds about 140,000 clones, more than 90% found once. The receptor's source is an adult in good health. This sample comprised peripheral blood, obtained on day 0 of AZD1222 vaccination.

The CDR3 loop is CASSYSSGGNEQFF. The CDR3, as DNA: TGTGCCAGCAGTTACTCGAGTGGCGGCAATGAGCAGTTCTTC. The genes are TRBV6-2 or TRBV6-3 and TRBJ2-1; no clear D gene. CDR1 MNHEY and CDR2 SVGEGT come from the germline V gene. This CDR3 spans 14 amino acids. The ends were cut back, 0 bases at V and 6 bases at J, with 9 bases in the middle.